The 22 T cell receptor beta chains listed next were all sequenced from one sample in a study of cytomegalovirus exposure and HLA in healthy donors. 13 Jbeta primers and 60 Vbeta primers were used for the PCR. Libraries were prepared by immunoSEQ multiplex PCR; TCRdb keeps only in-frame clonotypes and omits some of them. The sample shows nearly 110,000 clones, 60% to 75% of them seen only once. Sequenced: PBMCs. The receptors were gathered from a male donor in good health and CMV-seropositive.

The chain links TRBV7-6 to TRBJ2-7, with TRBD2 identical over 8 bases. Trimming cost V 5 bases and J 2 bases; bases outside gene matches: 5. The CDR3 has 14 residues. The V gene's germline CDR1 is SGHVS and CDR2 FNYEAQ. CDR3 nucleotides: TGTGCCAGCAGCGAGGCGGGGGGAGCCTACGAGCAGTACTTC. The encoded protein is CASSEAGGAYEQYF.

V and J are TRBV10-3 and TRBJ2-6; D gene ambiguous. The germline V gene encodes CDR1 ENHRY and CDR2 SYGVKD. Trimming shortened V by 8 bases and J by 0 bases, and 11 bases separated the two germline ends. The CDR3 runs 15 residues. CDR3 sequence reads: CAIGLASSGANVLTF. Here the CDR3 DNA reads TGTGCCATCGGTTTGGCAAGCTCTGGGGCCAACGTCCTGACTTTC.

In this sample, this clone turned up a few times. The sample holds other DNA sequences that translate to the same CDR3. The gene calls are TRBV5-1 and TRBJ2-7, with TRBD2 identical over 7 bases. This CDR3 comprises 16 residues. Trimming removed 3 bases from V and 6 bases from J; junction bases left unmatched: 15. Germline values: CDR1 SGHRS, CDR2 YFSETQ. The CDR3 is CASSWGVRDYPTEQYF. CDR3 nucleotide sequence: TGCGCCAGCAGCTGGGGGGTCAGGGACTATCCTACCGAGCAGTACTTC.

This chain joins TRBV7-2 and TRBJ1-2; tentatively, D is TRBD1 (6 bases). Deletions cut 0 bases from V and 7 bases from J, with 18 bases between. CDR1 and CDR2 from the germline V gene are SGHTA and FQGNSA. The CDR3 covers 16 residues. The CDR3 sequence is CASSLALGGAGFGYTF. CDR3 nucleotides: TGTGCCAGCAGCTTAGCGCTTGGGGGCGCTGGGTTTGGCTACACCTTC.

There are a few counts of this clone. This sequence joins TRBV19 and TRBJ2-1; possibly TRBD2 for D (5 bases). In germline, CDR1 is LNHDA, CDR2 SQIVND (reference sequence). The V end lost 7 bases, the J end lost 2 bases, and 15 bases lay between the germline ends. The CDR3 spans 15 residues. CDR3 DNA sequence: TGTGCCAGTATTCACACGGCGGGCCCCTACAATGAGCAGTTCTTC. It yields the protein CASIHTAGPYNEQFF.

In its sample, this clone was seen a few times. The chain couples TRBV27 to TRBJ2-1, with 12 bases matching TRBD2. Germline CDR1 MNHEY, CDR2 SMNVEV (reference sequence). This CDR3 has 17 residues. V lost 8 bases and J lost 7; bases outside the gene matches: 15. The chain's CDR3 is CASGHLMTSGSPNEQFF. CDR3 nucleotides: TGTGCCAGCGGCCACCTGATGACTAGCGGGAGCCCGAATGAGCAGTTCTTC.

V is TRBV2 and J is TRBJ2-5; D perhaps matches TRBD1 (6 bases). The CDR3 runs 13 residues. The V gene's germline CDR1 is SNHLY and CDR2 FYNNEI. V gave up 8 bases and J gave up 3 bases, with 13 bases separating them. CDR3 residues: CASGRDNKETQYF. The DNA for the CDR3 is TGTGCCAGCGGCCGGGACAATAAAGAGACCCAGTACTTC.

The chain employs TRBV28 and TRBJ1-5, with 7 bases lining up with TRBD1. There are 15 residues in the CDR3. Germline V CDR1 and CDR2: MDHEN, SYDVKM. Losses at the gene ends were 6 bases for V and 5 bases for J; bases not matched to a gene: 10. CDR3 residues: CASRSTGPYDQPQHF. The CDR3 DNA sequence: TGTGCCAGCAGATCGACAGGGCCGTATGATCAGCCCCAGCATTTT.

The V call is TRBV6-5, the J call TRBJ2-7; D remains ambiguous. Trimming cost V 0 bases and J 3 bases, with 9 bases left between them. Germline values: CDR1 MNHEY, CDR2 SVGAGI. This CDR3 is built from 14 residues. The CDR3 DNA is TGTGCCAGCAGTTACTCGAGGCGGCACTACGAGCAGTACTTC. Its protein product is CASSYSRRHYEQYF.

The CDR3 DNA follows: TGCGCCAGCAGCTTGGGTATACAGGGAGACACAGATACGCAGTATTTT. Translating gives CASSLGIQGDTDTQYF. J is TRBJ2-3 and V is TRBV5-1; D is perhaps TRBD1 (6 bases). This CDR3 is built from 16 residues. V was clipped by 0 bases and J by 2 bases, with 13 bases between them. CDR1 and CDR2 from the germline V gene are SGHRS and YFSETQ.

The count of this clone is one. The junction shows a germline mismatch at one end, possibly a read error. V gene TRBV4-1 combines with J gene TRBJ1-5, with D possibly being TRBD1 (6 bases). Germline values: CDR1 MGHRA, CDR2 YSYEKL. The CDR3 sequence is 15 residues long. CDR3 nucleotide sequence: TGCGCCAGCAGCCTGAAACCGGGGGGCAGTCAGCCCCAGAATTTT. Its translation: CASSLKPGGSQPQNF.

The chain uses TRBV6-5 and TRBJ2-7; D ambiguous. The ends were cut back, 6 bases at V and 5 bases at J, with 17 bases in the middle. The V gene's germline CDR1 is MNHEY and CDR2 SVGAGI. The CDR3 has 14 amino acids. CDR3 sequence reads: CASSTSRWVDEQYF. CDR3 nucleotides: TGTGCCAGCAGCACCAGCAGGTGGGTGGACGAGCAGTACTTC.

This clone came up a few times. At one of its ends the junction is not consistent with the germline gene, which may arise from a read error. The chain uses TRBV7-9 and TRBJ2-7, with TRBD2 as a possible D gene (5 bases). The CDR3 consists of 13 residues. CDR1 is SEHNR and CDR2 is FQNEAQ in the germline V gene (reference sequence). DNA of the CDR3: TGTTCCAGCAGCTTACCCGGGACCTACGAGCAGTACTTC. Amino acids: CSSSLPGTYEQYF.

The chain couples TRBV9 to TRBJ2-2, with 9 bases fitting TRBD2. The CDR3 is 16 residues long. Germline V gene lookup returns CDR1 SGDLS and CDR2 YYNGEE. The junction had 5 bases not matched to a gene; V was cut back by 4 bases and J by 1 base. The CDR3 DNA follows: TGTGCCAGCAGCCCTCGACTAGCGGTGAACACCGGGGAGCTGTTTTTT. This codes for CASSPRLAVNTGELFF.

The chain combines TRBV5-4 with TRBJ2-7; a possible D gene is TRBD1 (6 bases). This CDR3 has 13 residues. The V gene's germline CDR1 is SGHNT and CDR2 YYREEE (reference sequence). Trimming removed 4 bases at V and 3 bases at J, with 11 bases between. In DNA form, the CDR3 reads TGTGCCAGCAGCGGCGGACAGAGCTACGAGCAGTACTTC. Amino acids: CASSGGQSYEQYF.

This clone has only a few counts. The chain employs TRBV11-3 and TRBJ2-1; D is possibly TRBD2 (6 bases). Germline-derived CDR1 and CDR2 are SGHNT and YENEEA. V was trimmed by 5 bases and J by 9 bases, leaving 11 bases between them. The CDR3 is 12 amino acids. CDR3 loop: CASSPSGSEQFF. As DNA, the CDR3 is TGTGCCAGCAGCCCCTCCGGGAGTGAGCAGTTCTTC.

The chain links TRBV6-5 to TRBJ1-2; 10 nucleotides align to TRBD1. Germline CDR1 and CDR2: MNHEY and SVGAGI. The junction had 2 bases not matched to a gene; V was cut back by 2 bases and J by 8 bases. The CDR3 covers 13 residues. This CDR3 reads CASSYDRGRGYTF. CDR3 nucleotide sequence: TGTGCCAGCAGTTACGACAGGGGGCGAGGCTACACCTTC.

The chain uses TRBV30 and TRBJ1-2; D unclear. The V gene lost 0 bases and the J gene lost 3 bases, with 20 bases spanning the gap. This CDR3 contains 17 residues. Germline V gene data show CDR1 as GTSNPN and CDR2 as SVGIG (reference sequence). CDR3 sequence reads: CAWSVLLTTGSHYGYTF. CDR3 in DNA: TGTGCCTGGAGTGTACTTCTCACCACCGGGTCCCACTATGGCTACACCTTC.

The CDR3 coding sequence is TGTGCCAGCAGCCCAGGGGGCAGGGTAGCCCATGAGCAGTTCTTC. This gives the protein CASSPGGRVAHEQFF. This chain connects TRBV5-4 to TRBJ2-1; TRBD1 agrees at 8 bases. Trimming cost V 4 bases and J 8 bases; bases outside gene matches: 11. The CDR3 consists of 15 residues. Germline V gene data show CDR1 as SGHNT and CDR2 as YYREEE (reference sequence).

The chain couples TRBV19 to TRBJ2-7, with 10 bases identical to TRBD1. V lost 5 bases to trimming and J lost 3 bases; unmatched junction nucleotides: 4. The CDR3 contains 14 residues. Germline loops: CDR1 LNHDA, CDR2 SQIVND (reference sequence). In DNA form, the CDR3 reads TGTGCCAGTAGTTTCGGACAGGGGGACTACGAGCAGTACTTC. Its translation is CASSFGQGDYEQYF.

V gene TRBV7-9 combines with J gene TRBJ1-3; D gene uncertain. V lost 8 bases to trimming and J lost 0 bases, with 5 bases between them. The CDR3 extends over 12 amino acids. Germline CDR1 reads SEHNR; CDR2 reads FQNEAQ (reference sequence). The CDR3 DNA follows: TGTGCCAGCGGCGGCTCTGGAAACACCATATATTTT. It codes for CASGGSGNTIYF.

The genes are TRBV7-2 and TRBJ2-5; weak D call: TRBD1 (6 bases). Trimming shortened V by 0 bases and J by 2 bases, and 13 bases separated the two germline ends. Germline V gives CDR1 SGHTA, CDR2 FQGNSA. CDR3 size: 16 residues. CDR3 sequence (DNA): TGTGCCAGCAGCTTAGCGGGGGCAGGGACACAAGAGACCCAGTACTTC. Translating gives CASSLAGAGTQETQYF. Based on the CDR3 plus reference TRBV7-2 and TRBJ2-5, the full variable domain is GAGVSQSPSNKVTEKGKDVELRCDPISGHTALYWYRQSLGQGLEFLIYFQGNSAPDKSGLPSDRFSAERTGGSVSTLTIQRTQQEDSAVYLCASSLAGAGTQETQYFGPGTRLLVL.